This T cell receptor (beta chain) originates from a study of T cell changes during pregnancy in multiple sclerosis. Using immunoSEQ multiplex PCR, the repertoire was profiled, and TCRdb retains in-frame clones only, with some absent. This table holds approximately 60,000 clones, under 95% found once. The CDR3 has 16 residues. Germline V gene sequence: CDR1 MNHEY, CDR2 SVGAGI. Trimming stripped 0 bases from V and 6 bases from J, with 16 bases between. The chain recombines TRBV6-5 with TRBJ2-3; the D gene is possibly TRBD1 (6 bases). The TCR originated in a female donor in good health, enrolled as a control in a pregnancy study. Sequenced material: peripheral blood, taken after pregnancy. CDR3 coding DNA: TGTGCCAGCAGTTACTCGGGAACAGGGTCTAGGGATACGCAGTATTTT. It encodes CASSYSGTGSRDTQYF.